This TCR beta chain derives from a study of post-analysis software for immune sequencing data. Study conclusions and caveats: Comparison of patients with controls showed five TRBV segments more frequent in patients, TRBV5-6, TRBV5-1 and TRBV20-1 among them. Batch-mates among the samples co-clustered strongly by F measure.

This clonotype was seen only a few times. Its antigen is unidentified. Trimming at V came to 5 bases and at J to 5 bases, leaving 12 bases not matched to a gene. CDR1 is MNHEY and CDR2 is SMNVEV in the germline V gene (reference sequence). CDR3 length: 18 residues. Each TCR beta cDNA library carried unique molecular identifiers. One entry per CDR3 protein, called by TCRdb with MiXCR from the PCR reads. The table records fewer than 850,000 distinct CDR3 sequences, roughly 30% of them present only once. V gene TRBV27 combines with J gene TRBJ2-5; 15 bases agree with TRBD2. Sequencing was done on a sample of blood. The sequence derives from a girl aged 10-17 years with multiple sclerosis. The CDR3, as DNA: TGTGCCAGCAGTCCCACCGGGACTAGCGGGGGGATTAGGGAGACCCAGTACTTC. Its protein product is CASSPTGTSGGIRETQYF.